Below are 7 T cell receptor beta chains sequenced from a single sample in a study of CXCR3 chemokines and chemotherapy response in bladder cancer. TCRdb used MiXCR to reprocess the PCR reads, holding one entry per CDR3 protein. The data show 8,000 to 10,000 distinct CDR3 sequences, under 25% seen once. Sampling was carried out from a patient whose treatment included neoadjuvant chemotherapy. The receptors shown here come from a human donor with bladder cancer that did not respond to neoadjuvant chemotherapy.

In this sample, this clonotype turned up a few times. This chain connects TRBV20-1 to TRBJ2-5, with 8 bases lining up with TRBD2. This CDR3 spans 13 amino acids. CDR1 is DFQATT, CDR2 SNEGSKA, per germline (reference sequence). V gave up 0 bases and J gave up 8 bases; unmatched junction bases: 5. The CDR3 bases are TGCAGTGCTAGAGATACGGGGGGGGCCACCCAGTACTTC. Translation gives CSARDTGGATQYF.

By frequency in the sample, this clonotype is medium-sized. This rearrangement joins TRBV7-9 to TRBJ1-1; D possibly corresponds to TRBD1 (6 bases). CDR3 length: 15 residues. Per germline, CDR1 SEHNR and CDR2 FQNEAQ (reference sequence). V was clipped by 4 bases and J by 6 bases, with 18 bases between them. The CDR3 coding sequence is TGTGCCAGCAGCTCAGCCCCGTCCCCAGGGGCTGAAGCTTTCTTT. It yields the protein CASSSAPSPGAEAFF.

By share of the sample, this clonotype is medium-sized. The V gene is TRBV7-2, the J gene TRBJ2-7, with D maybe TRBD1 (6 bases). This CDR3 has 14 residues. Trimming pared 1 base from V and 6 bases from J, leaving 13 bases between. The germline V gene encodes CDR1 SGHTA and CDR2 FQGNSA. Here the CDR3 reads CASSLGTGWSEQYF. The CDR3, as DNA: TGTGCCAGCAGCTTAGGAACAGGGTGGAGCGAGCAGTACTTC.

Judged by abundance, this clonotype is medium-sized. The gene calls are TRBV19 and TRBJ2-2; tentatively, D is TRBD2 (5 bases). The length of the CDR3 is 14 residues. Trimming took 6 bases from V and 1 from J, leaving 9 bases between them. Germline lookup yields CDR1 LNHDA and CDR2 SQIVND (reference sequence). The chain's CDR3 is CASRYGVNTGELFF. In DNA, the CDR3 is TGTGCCAGTAGATACGGGGTGAACACCGGGGAGCTGTTTTTT.

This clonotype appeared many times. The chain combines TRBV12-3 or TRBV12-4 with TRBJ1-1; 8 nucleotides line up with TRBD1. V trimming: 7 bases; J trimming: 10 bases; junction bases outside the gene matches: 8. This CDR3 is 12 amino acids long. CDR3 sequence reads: CASTLDRGRAFF. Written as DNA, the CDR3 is TGTGCCAGCACCTTAGACAGGGGTAGAGCTTTCTTT.

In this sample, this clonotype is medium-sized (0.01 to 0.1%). The CDR3 DNA sequence: TGTGCCAGCAGCTCCCGCCGAGGAGGGGGCTTCGAGCAGTTCTTC. Its protein product is CASSSRRGGGFEQFF. This chain joins TRBV7-2 and TRBJ2-1; possibly TRBD1 for D (7 bases). CDR3 size: 15 residues. Germline-derived CDR1 and CDR2 are SGHTA and FQGNSA. The germline V and J ends were trimmed by 4 bases and 10 bases, with 20 bases remaining between them. The full variable domain, completed using reference TRBV7-2 and TRBJ2-1, is GAGVSQSPSNKVTEKGKDVELRCDPISGHTALYWYRQSLGQGLEFLIYFQGNSAPDKSGLPSDRFSAERTGGSVSTLTIQRTQQEDSAVYLCASSSRRGGGFEQFFGPGTRLTVL.

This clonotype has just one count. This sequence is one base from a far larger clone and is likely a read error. In DNA, the CDR3 is TGTGCCAGCAGCGCTGGACAGGGAACGGGCTATGGCTGCACCTTC. Protein product: CASSAGQGTGYGCTF. This chain links TRBV7-2 with TRBJ2-7; 8 bases map to TRBD1. This CDR3 has 15 amino acids. Germline V CDR1 and CDR2: SGHTA, FQGNSA.